A selection of T cell receptor beta chains follows, all from one sample in a study of vaccination effects on CD4 cells after COVID-19. Assay: immunoSEQ multiplex PCR; the TCRdb copy retains only in-frame clones and omits some. The table shows about 23,000 clones, with 55% to 80% occurring only once. These TCRs' antigens remain unknown. Sequencing used CD4+ T cells from PBMCs cultured with SARS-CoV-2 spike peptides, obtained before COVID-19 vaccination. Source of these receptors: a human donor who received a COVID-19 vaccine. CDR3s include the opening cysteine and the closing phenylalanine or tryptophan. A D gene is named only where the DNA matches it firmly. Rows give clone size only sometimes, using once, few, many, or a class for an expanded clone.

len,abundance,j_gene,v_gene,d_gene,CDR3aa,CDR3nt
15,once,TRBJ2-7,TRBV13,.,CASSPGLSNSYEQYF,TGTGCCAGCAGCCCAGGACTGTCAAACTCCTACGAGCAGTACTTC
15,.,TRBJ1-3,TRBV6-5,TRBD1,CASSSGQGNGNTIYF,TGTGCCAGCAGTTCGGGACAGGGTAACGGAAACACCATATATTTT
18,.,TRBJ2-6,TRBV4-1,.,CASSQPGRTAITANVLTF,TGCGCCAGCAGCCAGCCAGGACGGACAGCCATTACTGCCAACGTCCTGACTTTC
12,.,TRBJ2-7,TRBV12-3/TRBV12-4,.,CASSSRWYEQYF,TGTGCCAGCAGTTCCAGGTGGTACGAGCAGTACTTC
14,few,TRBJ2-1,TRBV6-4,.,CASSDERGGNEQFF,TGTGCCAGCAGTGACGAGAGGGGGGGAAATGAGCAGTTCTTC
16,few,TRBJ2-3,TRBV5-1,TRBD1,CASSPGTGGGTDTQYF,TGCGCCAGCAGCCCCGGGACAGGGGGCGGCACAGATACGCAGTATTTT
16,.,TRBJ1-2,TRBV3-1/TRBV3-2,.,CASSQEGGLANYGYTF,TGTGCCAGCAGCCAAGAGGGGGGACTTGCTAACTATGGCTACACCTTC
13,.,TRBJ2-7,TRBV11-1,.,CASSLEAYYEQYF,TGTGCCAGCAGCTTAGAAGCATACTACGAGCAGTACTTC
16,.,TRBJ1-3,TRBV3-1/TRBV3-2,.,CASSQDGINSGNTIYF,TGTGCCAGCAGCCAAGATGGGATAAACTCTGGAAACACCATATATTTT
15,few,TRBJ2-2,TRBV5-1,TRBD1,CASSRQGDLTGELFF,TGCGCCAGCAGCCGGCAGGGGGATTTGACCGGGGAGCTGTTTTTT
13,.,TRBJ1-4,TRBV6-5,.,CASLDSGNEKLFF,TGTGCCAGCTTAGACAGTGGTAATGAAAAACTGTTTTTT
15,.,TRBJ1-6,TRBV19,TRBD1,CASSIAGGRNSPLHF,TGTGCCAGTAGTATAGCAGGGGGCCGAAATTCACCCCTCCACTTT
14,.,TRBJ2-5,TRBV27,.,CASSLDGPGETQYF,TGTGCCAGCAGTTTGGACGGGCCGGGGGAGACCCAGTACTTC
12,few,TRBJ1-2,TRBV3-1/TRBV3-2,.,CASRSLDYGYTF,TGTGCCAGCAGATCGCTCGACTATGGCTACACCTTC
15,.,TRBJ2-5,TRBV5-1,.,CASSPHGDLAETQYF,TGCGCCAGCAGCCCCCATGGAGACCTAGCGGAGACCCAGTACTTC
15,few,TRBJ1-2,TRBV7-2,TRBD1,CASSFIDRAYYGYTF,TGTGCCAGCAGCTTTATTGACAGGGCCTACTATGGCTACACCTTC
15,.,TRBJ2-7,TRBV3-1/TRBV3-2,.,CASSLRDGVSYEQYF,TGTGCCAGCAGCCTTCGGGACGGAGTCTCCTACGAGCAGTACTTC
14,.,TRBJ1-5,TRBV6-2/TRBV6-3,.,CASSYSAGPLPQHF,TGTGCCAGCAGTTACTCGGCGGGCCCGTTGCCCCAGCATTTT
15,once,TRBJ1-2,TRBV6-5,TRBD1,CASSYEGQGKYGYTF,TGTGCCAGCAGTTACGAGGGACAGGGGAAATATGGCTACACCTTC
14,.,TRBJ2-7,TRBV19,.,CASSIPGGGYEQYF,TGTGCCAGTAGTATTCCCGGAGGGGGGTACGAGCAGTACTTC
13,.,TRBJ2-7,TRBV10-3,.,CAIRPGDVYEQYF,TGTGCCATCAGGCCGGGAGACGTCTACGAGCAGTACTTC
11,.,TRBJ1-2,TRBV12-3/TRBV12-4,.,CASSLVGIPTF,TGTGCCAGCAGTTTAGTCGGGATTCCCACCTTC
12,.,TRBJ2-1,TRBV12-3/TRBV12-4,.,CASSHSGNEQFF,TGTGCCAGCAGTCATTCCGGGAATGAGCAGTTCTTC
13,.,TRBJ2-5,TRBV12-3/TRBV12-4,TRBD2,CASSQTSAQAQYF,TGTGCCAGCAGTCAGACTAGCGCCCAGGCCCAGTACTTC
13,.,TRBJ1-2,TRBV7-9,.,CASSSGQRYGYTF,TGTGCCAGCAGTTCTGGACAGCGCTATGGCTACACCTTC
12,.,TRBJ2-7,TRBV25-1,.,CASSELRSEQYF,TGTGCCAGCAGTGAACTAAGGAGCGAGCAGTACTTC